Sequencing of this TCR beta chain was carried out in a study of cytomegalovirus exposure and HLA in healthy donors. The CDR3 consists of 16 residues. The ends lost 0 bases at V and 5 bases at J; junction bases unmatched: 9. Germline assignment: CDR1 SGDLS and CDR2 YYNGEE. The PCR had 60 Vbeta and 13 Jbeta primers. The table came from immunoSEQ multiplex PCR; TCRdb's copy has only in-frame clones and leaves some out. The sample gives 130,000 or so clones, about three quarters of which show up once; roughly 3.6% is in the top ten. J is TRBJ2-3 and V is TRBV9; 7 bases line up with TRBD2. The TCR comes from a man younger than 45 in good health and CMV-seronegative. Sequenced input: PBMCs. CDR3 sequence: CASSVGLAGVGDTQYF. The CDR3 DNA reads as TGTGCCAGCAGCGTAGGTCTGGCGGGAGTAGGAGATACGCAGTATTTT.